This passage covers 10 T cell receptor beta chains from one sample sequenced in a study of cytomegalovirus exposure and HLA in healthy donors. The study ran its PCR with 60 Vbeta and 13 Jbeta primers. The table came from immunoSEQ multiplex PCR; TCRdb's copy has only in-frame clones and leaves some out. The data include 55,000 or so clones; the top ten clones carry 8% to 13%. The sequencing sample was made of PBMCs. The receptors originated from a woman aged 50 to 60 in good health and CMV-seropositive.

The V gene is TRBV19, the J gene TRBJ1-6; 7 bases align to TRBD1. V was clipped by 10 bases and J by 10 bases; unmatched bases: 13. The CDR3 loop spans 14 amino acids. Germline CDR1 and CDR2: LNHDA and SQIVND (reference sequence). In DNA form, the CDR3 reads TGTGCCACCAGCGAGCGACAGGGATTATCACCCCTCCACTTT. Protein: CATSERQGLSPLHF.

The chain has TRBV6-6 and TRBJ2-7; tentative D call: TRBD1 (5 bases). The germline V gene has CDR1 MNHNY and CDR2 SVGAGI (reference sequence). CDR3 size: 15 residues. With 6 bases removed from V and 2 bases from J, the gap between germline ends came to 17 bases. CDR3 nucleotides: TGTGCCAGCAGCCCACAGGAGCACGTACCCTACGAGCAGTACTTC. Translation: CASSPQEHVPYEQYF.

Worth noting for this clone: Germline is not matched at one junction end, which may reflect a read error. CDR3 nucleotide sequence: TGTGCCAGCAGTTTAGGGGAGGTGACCTATGGCTACACCTTC. Translation: CASSLGEVTYGYTF. The V call is TRBV11-2, the J call TRBJ1-2, with D possibly being TRBD1 (5 bases). The CDR3 sequence is 14 residues long. Looked up from germline, CDR1 is SGHAT and CDR2 is FQNNGV. Variable domain in full (rest from reference TRBV11-2 and TRBJ1-2): EAGVAQSPRYKIIEKRQSVAFWCNPISGHATLYWYQQILGQGPKLLIQFQNNGVVDDSQLPKDRFSAERLKGVDSTLKIQPAKLEDSAVYLCASSLGEVTYGYTFGSGTRLTVV.

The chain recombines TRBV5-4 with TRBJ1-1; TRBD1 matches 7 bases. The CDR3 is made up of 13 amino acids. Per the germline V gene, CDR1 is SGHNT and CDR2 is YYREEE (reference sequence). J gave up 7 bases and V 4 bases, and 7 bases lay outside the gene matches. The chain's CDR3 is CASSRAQGDEAFF. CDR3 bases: TGTGCCAGCAGCCGGGCCCAGGGGGATGAAGCTTTCTTT.

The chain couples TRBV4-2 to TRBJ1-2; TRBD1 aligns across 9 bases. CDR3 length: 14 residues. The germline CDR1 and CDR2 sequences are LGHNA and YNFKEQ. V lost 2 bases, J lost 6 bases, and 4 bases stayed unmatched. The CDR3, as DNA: TGTGCCAGCAGCCAACTTACAGGGGGCAATGGCTACACCTTC. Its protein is CASSQLTGGNGYTF.

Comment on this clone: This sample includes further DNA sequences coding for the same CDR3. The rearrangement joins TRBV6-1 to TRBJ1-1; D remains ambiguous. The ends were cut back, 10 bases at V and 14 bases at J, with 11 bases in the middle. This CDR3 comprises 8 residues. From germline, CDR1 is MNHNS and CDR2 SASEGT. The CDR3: CATRRAFF. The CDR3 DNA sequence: TGTGCCACAAGGAGAGCCTTCTTT.

The CDR3 loop reads CASGRRGGILNTGELFF. CDR3 sequence (DNA): TGTGCCAGTGGGAGGAGGGGGGGGATTCTAAACACCGGGGAGCTGTTTTTT. V is TRBV19 and J is TRBJ2-2; TRBD2 is a possible D gene (7 bases). Germline CDR1 is LNHDA and CDR2 is SQIVND (reference sequence). V shed 8 bases and J shed 2 bases, with 21 bases lying between them. The CDR3 consists of 17 residues.

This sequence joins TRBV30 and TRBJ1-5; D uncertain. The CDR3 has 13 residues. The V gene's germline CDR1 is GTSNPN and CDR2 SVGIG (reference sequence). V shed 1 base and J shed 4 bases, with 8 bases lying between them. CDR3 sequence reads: CAWSESSNQPQHF. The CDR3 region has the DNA TGTGCCTGGAGTGAAAGTAGTAATCAGCCCCAGCATTTT.

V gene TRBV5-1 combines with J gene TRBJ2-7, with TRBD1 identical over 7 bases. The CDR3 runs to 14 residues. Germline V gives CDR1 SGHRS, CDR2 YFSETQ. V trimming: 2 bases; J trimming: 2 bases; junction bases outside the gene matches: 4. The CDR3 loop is CASSFAQGAYEQYF. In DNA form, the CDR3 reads TGCGCCAGCAGCTTTGCGCAGGGGGCCTACGAGCAGTACTTC.

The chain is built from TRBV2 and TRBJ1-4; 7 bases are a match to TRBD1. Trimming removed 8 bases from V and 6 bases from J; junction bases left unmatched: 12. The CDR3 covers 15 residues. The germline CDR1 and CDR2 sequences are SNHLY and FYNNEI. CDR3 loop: CASVPDRVDYEKLFF. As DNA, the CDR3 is TGTGCCAGCGTTCCAGACAGGGTGGATTATGAAAAACTGTTTTTT.